This TCR beta chain derives from a study of blood T cell repertoires in COVID-19. Study-level background: Both acute and convalescent COVID-19 samples were obtained from the United States, Italy and Spain. T cells, B-cell-depleted T cells, or PBMCs supplied cDNA or gDNA.

Recovery among Cohort 3 donors was established by two negative PCRs, clearance, or symptom resolution. Looked up from germline, CDR1 is SEHNR and CDR2 is FQNEAQ (reference sequence). This CDR3 has 13 amino acids. V was cut by 3 bases and J by 1 base, with 6 bases left in between. Method: immunoSEQ multiplex PCR; TCRdb's copy keeps in-frame clones and lacks some. Among about 200,000 clones listed, 80% to 85% were seen once. The gene calls are TRBV7-9 and TRBJ1-1; unclear D gene. The receptor was isolated from a man in his forties or fifties who had recovered from COVID-19. Sample: PBMCs or T cells enriched from blood (not recorded which). As DNA, the CDR3 is TGTGCCAGCAGCTTGTTGGCGAACACTGAAGCTTTCTTT. Translated: CASSLLANTEAFF.